This TCR beta chain was sequenced for a study of graft-versus-host responses after intestinal transplantation. V gave up 5 bases and J gave up 1 base, with 19 bases separating them. The germline CDR1 and CDR2 sequences are MDHEN and SYDVKM. The CDR3 is 17 residues long. As for this clone: Its antigen is still unknown.

Study results and caveats: The recipient marrow held GvH clones, and some of them showed up first in ileum or blood. Allografts from individuals with graft-donor T cell macrochimerism displayed high graft-versus-host to host-versus-graft clonal ratios. Peak circulating GvH clone levels tracked with early post-transplant HvG declines.

Assay used: immunoSEQ multiplex PCR; TCRdb lists only in-frame clones, some missing. The sample records about 20,000 clones, 95% being singletons. The TCR sequence derives from a human patient who received an intestinal transplant, so some T cells may come from the graft donor. The chain employs TRBV28 and TRBJ2-3, with D uncertain. This sample comprised PBMCs, obtained 23 days after intestinal transplant. DNA of the CDR3: TGTGCCAGCAGTCCTCCGGGCCTCAAAGAGGGCACAGATACGCAGTATTTT. It translates to CASSPPGLKEGTDTQYF.